This is a list of T cell receptor beta chains from one sample in a study of shared clonotypes between healthy human individuals. Only in-frame clones appear in the TCRdb table, and some are missing; sequencing was by immunoSEQ multiplex PCR. The profile shows roughly 550,000 clones, just under 97% of them singletons. The sequencing sample was made of naive CD8+ T cells sorted from blood. These receptors were obtained from a woman between 25 and 40 years old in good health. Both conserved end residues are part of each CDR3. The D gene is left open where the match is weak. Clone size appears in some rows only: once, few, many, or a class for an expanded clone.

CDR3aa: CASSEFDRGSNEKLFF
CDR3nt: TGTGCCAGCAGTGAATTCGACAGGGGCTCTAATGAAAAACTGTTTTTT
d_gene: TRBD1
v_gene: TRBV6-1
abundance: NA
j_gene: TRBJ1-4

CDR3aa: CASREGGGNQPQHF
CDR3nt: TGTGCCAGCAGGGAGGGAGGGGGCAATCAGCCCCAGCATTTT
d_gene: NA
v_gene: TRBV2
abundance: NA
j_gene: TRBJ1-5

CDR3aa: CASSMSGRSSYNEQFF
CDR3nt: TGTGCCAGTAGTATGAGCGGCCGTAGCTCCTACAATGAGCAGTTCTTC
d_gene: NA
v_gene: TRBV19
abundance: NA
j_gene: TRBJ2-1

CDR3aa: CASSSGTAIPYEQYF
CDR3nt: TGTGCCAGCAGTTCCGGGACAGCCATACCCTACGAGCAGTACTTC
d_gene: TRBD1
v_gene: TRBV6-1
abundance: NA
j_gene: TRBJ2-7

CDR3aa: CASSANTQRNTGELFF
CDR3nt: TGTGCCAGCAGTGCTAATACCCAGCGGAACACCGGGGAGCTGTTTTTT
d_gene: NA
v_gene: TRBV2
abundance: NA
j_gene: TRBJ2-2

CDR3aa: CASSLSQGWTGELFF
CDR3nt: TGTGCCAGCAGCTTAAGTCAGGGGTGGACCGGGGAGCTGTTTTTT
d_gene: NA
v_gene: TRBV7-2
abundance: NA
j_gene: TRBJ2-2

CDR3aa: CASSLTGVNTEAFF
CDR3nt: TGCGCCAGCAGCTTAACGGGCGTGAACACTGAAGCTTTCTTT
d_gene: NA
v_gene: TRBV5-1
abundance: NA
j_gene: TRBJ1-1

CDR3aa: CASSLGQGDTDTQYF
CDR3nt: TGTGCCAGCAGTTTGGGACAGGGTGACACAGATACGCAGTATTTT
d_gene: TRBD1
v_gene: TRBV6-5
abundance: NA
j_gene: TRBJ2-3

CDR3aa: CASSGGLAGVIRDGELFF
CDR3nt: TGTGCCAGCAGTGGCGGACTAGCGGGAGTGATCAGGGACGGGGAGCTGTTTTTT
d_gene: TRBD2
v_gene: TRBV2
abundance: NA
j_gene: TRBJ2-2

CDR3aa: CSLESTRASSYNEQFF
CDR3nt: TGCAGCCTTGAGAGCACGCGGGCTAGCTCCTACAATGAGCAGTTCTTC
d_gene: NA
v_gene: TRBV29-1
abundance: NA
j_gene: TRBJ2-1

CDR3aa: CASRKRYEQFF
CDR3nt: TGTGCCAGCAGAAAACGTTATGAGCAGTTCTTC
d_gene: NA
v_gene: TRBV7-9
abundance: once
j_gene: TRBJ2-1

CDR3aa: CASSFGTVVEQYF
CDR3nt: TGTGCCAGCAGCTTCGGGACAGTGGTTGAGCAGTACTTC
d_gene: TRBD1
v_gene: TRBV5-5
abundance: few
j_gene: TRBJ2-7

CDR3aa: CASSMDSGTLRGQLFF
CDR3nt: TGTGCCAGCAGCATGGATTCCGGGACACTGAGGGGGCAACTGTTTTTT
d_gene: TRBD1
v_gene: TRBV7-6
abundance: NA
j_gene: TRBJ1-4

CDR3aa: CASSDSGTPTGELFF
CDR3nt: TGTGCCAGCAGCGATAGCGGGACGCCCACCGGGGAGCTGTTTTTT
d_gene: TRBD2
v_gene: TRBV9
abundance: NA
j_gene: TRBJ2-2